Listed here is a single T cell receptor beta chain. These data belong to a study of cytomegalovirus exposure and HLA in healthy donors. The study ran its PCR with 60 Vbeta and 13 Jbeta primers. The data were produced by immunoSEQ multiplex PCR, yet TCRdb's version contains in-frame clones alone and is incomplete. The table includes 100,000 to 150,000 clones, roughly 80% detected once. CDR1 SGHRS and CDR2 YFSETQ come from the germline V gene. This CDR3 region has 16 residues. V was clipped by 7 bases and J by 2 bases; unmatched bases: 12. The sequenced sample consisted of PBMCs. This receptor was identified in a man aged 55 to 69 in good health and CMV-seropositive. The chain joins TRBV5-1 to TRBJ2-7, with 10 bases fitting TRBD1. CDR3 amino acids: CASATGGTLNTYEQYF. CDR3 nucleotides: TGCGCCAGCGCGACAGGGGGCACCCTTAATACCTACGAGCAGTACTTC.